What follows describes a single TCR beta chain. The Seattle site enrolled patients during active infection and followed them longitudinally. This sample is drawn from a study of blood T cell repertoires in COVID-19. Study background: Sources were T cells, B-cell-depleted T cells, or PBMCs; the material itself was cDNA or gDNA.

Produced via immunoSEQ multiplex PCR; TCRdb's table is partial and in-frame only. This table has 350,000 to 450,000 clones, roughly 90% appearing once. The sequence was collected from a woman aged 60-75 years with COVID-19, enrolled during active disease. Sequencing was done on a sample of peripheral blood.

Written as DNA, the CDR3 is TGTGCCAGCAGCTTAGAAACAGGGGGCCGCAATCAGCCCCAGCATTTT. Its protein product is CASSLETGGRNQPQHF. This rearrangement joins TRBV7-8 to TRBJ1-5; the match to TRBD1 covers 9 bases. Unmatched junction bases numbered 3, after V lost 1 base and J lost 2 bases. The CDR3 covers 16 residues. From germline, CDR1 is SGHVS and CDR2 FQNEAQ. Based on the CDR3 plus reference TRBV7-8 and TRBJ1-5, the full variable domain is GAGVSQSPRYKVAKRGQDVALRCDPISGHVSLFWYQQALGQGPEFLTYFQNEAQLDKSGLPSDRFFAERPEGSVSTLKIQRTQQEDSAVYLCASSLETGGRNQPQHFGDGTRLSIL.